The table lists the clone carrying this TCR beta chain with a few counts. What it recognizes is unknown. Primers used in a second PCR of roughly 6 to 11 cycles were a sample-barcoded 5' primer and a J-beta primer mix. TCRdb re-analysed the 5' RACE reads in MiXCR, keeping a single row per CDR3 protein. The table shows about a million distinct CDR3 sequences, with about 53% occurring only once. Deletions cut 0 bases from V and 6 bases from J, with 6 bases between. This CDR3 has 12 residues. The germline gives CDR1 SGHTA, CDR2 FQGNSA. Extraction of total RNA produced a minimum of 5 micrograms from each sample. The data are from a study of blood T cells in healthy people across ages. Study-level findings and limits: Higher diversity, along with more naive CD4+ cells, distinguished long-lived donors from aged donors.

V is TRBV7-2 and J is TRBJ2-7; D call uncertain. Sequencing used blood. The TCR originated in a woman aged 55-69 years in good health. The CDR3 DNA reads as TGTGCCAGCAGCTTAGCCCAGACCGAGCAGTACTTC. Translation: CASSLAQTEQYF.